This T cell receptor (beta chain) appears in the sequencing data of a study of PD-L1 blockade in urothelial cancer. Study-wide background: Of approximately 29 patients, twenty-five were males with bladder-origin urothelial cancer.

Sequencing was performed with immunoSEQ multiplex PCR; in TCRdb, only in-frame clones are kept and a portion is missing. The top ten clones hold 8% to 9.5% of a sample with tens of thousands of clones, 82% of them seen once. Per germline, CDR1 MGHRA and CDR2 YSYEKL. The CDR3 sequence is 15 residues long. The V end lost 6 bases, the J end lost 0 bases, and 14 bases lay between the germline ends. The sequence derives from a man between 65 and 85 years old with urothelial cancer. The sample here was PBMCs, taken around atezolizumab (anti-PD-L1) treatment. V gene TRBV4-1 combines with J gene TRBJ1-2; D may be TRBD1 (6 bases). DNA for the CDR3: TGCGCCAGCAGTCGGCAGGGGAGGGCTAACTATGGCTACACCTTC. Protein: CASSRQGRANYGYTF.